A single sample gave rise to the 15 T cell receptor beta chains below, sequenced in a study of post-analysis software for immune sequencing data. Overall study findings and caveats: Five TRBV segments, TRBV5-6, TRBV5-1 and TRBV20-1 among them, were found more frequent in patients than controls.

Sequencing libraries made from TCR beta cDNA carried unique molecular identifiers. From the PCR reads, TCRdb called clonotypes with MiXCR, one entry per CDR3 protein. Of roughly 730,000 distinct CDR3 sequences in the sample, just under 30% were seen once. For these TCRs, the target antigens are not known. The sequenced sample consisted of blood. These receptors originate from a girl aged 5-17 years with multiple sclerosis.

The rearrangement uses TRBV6-4 and TRBJ2-6; D call uncertain. CDR3 length equals 14 residues. Germline CDR1 MRHNA, CDR2 SNTAGT. Trimming took 7 bases from V and 0 from J, leaving 7 bases between them. The CDR3 region is CASTWSSGANVLTF. CDR3 bases: TGTGCCAGCACTTGGAGCTCTGGGGCCAACGTCCTGACTTTC.

This clonotype showed up just a few times. The chain combines TRBV13 with TRBJ1-6; the D gene is possibly TRBD1 (5 bases). V lost 2 bases, J lost 7 bases, and 27 bases lay in between. This CDR3 spans 20 amino acids. From germline, CDR1 is PRHDT and CDR2 FYEKMQ (reference sequence). CDR3 nucleotide sequence: TGTGCCAGCAGCTTAAGTCCGGGTTTGAACCCAGGGATTGGGAATTCACCCCTCCACTTT. It translates to CASSLSPGLNPGIGNSPLHF.

This rearrangement joins TRBV20-1 to TRBJ2-7; possibly TRBD1 for D (6 bases). This CDR3 is 14 amino acids long. CDR1 is DFQATT, CDR2 SNEGSKA, per germline (reference sequence). Deletions cut 6 bases from V and 7 bases from J, with 22 bases between. CDR3 sequence reads: CSATRPGVTEEQYF. In DNA form, the CDR3 reads TGCAGTGCGACCAGACCAGGGGTGACGGAGGAGCAGTACTTC.

This clonotype was found many times. The gene calls are TRBV6-5 and TRBJ2-7; D remains unclear. This CDR3 is built from 14 residues. The V end lost 8 bases, the J end lost 0 bases, and 14 bases lay between the germline ends. Germline values: CDR1 MNHEY, CDR2 SVGAGI. CDR3 sequence (DNA): TGTGCCAGCCTCAGCCCCGGGTCCTCCTACGAGCAGTACTTC. Translating it yields CASLSPGSSYEQYF.

Points on this clonotype: An end of the junction differs from the germline gene, which may be a read error. The rearrangement joins TRBV20-1 to TRBJ2-3; D is perhaps TRBD1 (6 bases). Germline V CDR1 and CDR2: DFQATT, SNEGSKA (reference sequence). The CDR3 extends over 14 amino acids. The CDR3 loop reads CSASSGIWTDAQYF. The CDR3 nucleotides are TGCAGTGCTAGTTCGGGGATCTGGACAGATGCGCAGTATTTT.

The chain recombines TRBV7-9 with TRBJ2-7; TRBD1 matches at 8 bases. Trimming removed 5 bases from V and 4 bases from J; junction bases left unmatched: 7. This CDR3 is built from 14 residues. Germline values: CDR1 SEHNR, CDR2 FQNEAQ (reference sequence). The CDR3, as DNA: TGTGCCAGCAGCGAACAGGGGGAAGAGTACGAGCAGTACTTC. Translating it yields CASSEQGEEYEQYF.

In its sample, this clonotype was seen a few times. V usage is TRBV11-2 and J usage is TRBJ2-5; 8 bases are a match to TRBD2. The J segment lost 5 bases and the V segment lost 4 bases, leaving 12 bases of the junction unmatched. CDR1 is SGHAT and CDR2 is FQNNGV in the germline V gene. CDR3 length: 16 amino acids. The CDR3: CASSSHSGGARETQYF. The DNA for the CDR3 is TGTGCCAGCAGCTCCCATTCGGGGGGGGCGCGCGAGACCCAGTACTTC. The whole variable domain, remainder taken from reference TRBV11-2 and TRBJ2-5, is EAGVAQSPRYKIIEKRQSVAFWCNPISGHATLYWYQQILGQGPKLLIQFQNNGVVDDSQLPKDRFSAERLKGVDSTLKIQPAKLEDSAVYLCASSSHSGGARETQYFGPGTRLLVL.

This clonotype was observed a few times. The chain uses TRBV24-1 and TRBJ2-2; perhaps D is TRBD1 or TRBD2 (5 bases each). Trimming shortened V by 7 bases and J by 2 bases, and 16 bases separated the two germline ends. The CDR3 has 16 amino acids. Germline values: CDR1 KGHDR, CDR2 SFDVKD. This chain's CDR3 is CATRGDGHPNTGELFF. In nucleotides, the CDR3 is TGTGCCACCAGGGGGGATGGACACCCAAACACCGGGGAGCTGTTTTTT.

The chain links TRBV29-1 to TRBJ2-7; a possible D gene is TRBD2 (6 bases). V dropped 0 bases and J dropped 4 bases, with 10 bases sitting between them. The CDR3 runs 13 residues. Germline lookup yields CDR1 SQVTM and CDR2 ANQGSEA. Here the CDR3 DNA reads TGCAGCGTTGAAGATGCTAGCGATTACGAGCAGTACTTC. Translating it yields CSVEDASDYEQYF.

The chain recombines TRBV16 with TRBJ1-5, with D possibly matching TRBD1 (5 bases). Germline-derived CDR1 and CDR2 are KGHSY and FQNENV. With 2 bases removed from V and 0 bases from J, the gap between germline ends came to 11 bases. This CDR3 contains 16 residues. CDR3 sequence reads: CASSQRDLDSNQPQHF. CDR3 nucleotides: TGTGCCAGCAGCCAACGGGACCTAGATAGCAATCAGCCCCAGCATTTT.

This clonotype turned up a few times. The rearrangement joins TRBV6-2 or TRBV6-3 to TRBJ2-7, with 12 bases fitting TRBD2. Trimming took 6 bases from V and 3 from J; bases not matched to a gene: 6. The CDR3 has 15 amino acids. Germline loops: CDR1 MNHEY, CDR2 SVGEGT. The CDR3 sequence is CASSRLAGVVYEQYF. The CDR3 nucleotides are TGTGCCAGCAGCCGACTAGCGGGAGTGGTCTACGAGCAGTACTTC.

The gene calls are TRBV20-1 and TRBJ2-1; 10 bases map to TRBD2. The CDR3 contains 14 residues. Germline V CDR1 and CDR2: DFQATT, SNEGSKA (reference sequence). V was pared by 3 bases and J by 13 bases, with 12 bases of the junction left unmatched. The CDR3: CSASWPSGGGTQFF. In nucleotides, the CDR3 is TGCAGTGCTAGTTGGCCTAGCGGGGGCGGGACCCAGTTCTTC.

This clonotype was recorded at least ten times. The chain couples TRBV5-6 to TRBJ2-1; D is ambiguous. The V and J ends lost 2 bases and 2 bases respectively, with 2 bases between them. The CDR3 loop spans 12 amino acids. Per germline, CDR1 SGHDT and CDR2 YYEEEE. The CDR3 protein is CASSFPYNEQFF. As DNA, the CDR3 is TGTGCCAGCAGCTTCCCCTACAATGAGCAGTTCTTC.

The V call is TRBV5-1, the J call TRBJ2-1; D is uncertain. Between the trimmed V and J ends, which lost 0 bases and 7 bases, there was a span of 14 bases. The length of the CDR3 is 15 residues. The V gene's germline CDR1 is SGHRS and CDR2 YFSETQ. As DNA, the CDR3 is TGCGCCAGCAGCTTGGGACATGCGGTTGGAAATGAGCAGTTCTTC. It yields the protein CASSLGHAVGNEQFF.

This clonotype was detected many times. The gene calls are TRBV7-2 and TRBJ2-5; TRBD2 aligns across 15 bases. This CDR3 is 20 amino acids long. The V segment lost 4 bases and the J segment 4 bases; nucleotides outside the gene matches: 16. The germline CDR1 and CDR2 sequences are SGHTA and FQGNSA. CDR3 nucleotide sequence: TGTGCCAGCAGCTCAAGACCGGGACTAGCGGGAGGCAGGACTTTAGAGACCCAGTACTTC. It codes for CASSSRPGLAGGRTLETQYF.